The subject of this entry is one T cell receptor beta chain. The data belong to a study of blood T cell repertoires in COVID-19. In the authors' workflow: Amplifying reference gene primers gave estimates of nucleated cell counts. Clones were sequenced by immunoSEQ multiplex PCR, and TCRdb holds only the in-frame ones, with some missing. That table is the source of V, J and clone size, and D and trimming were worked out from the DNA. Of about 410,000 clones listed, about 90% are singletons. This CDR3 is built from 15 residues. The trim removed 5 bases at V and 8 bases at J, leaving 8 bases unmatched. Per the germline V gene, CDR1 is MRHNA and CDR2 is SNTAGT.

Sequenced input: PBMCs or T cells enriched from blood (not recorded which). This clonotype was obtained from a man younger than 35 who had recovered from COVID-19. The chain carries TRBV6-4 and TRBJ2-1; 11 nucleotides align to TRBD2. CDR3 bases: TGTGCCAGCAGTACTAGCGGGAGCAGGTTCGATGAGCAGTTCTTC. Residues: CASSTSGSRFDEQFF.